This note documents a single T cell receptor (beta chain) sequence. The antigen is not known. Assay used: immunoSEQ multiplex PCR; TCRdb lists only in-frame clones, some missing. The data contain 350,000 to 450,000 clones, about 90% of them singletons. The CDR3 contains 13 residues. The V end lost 2 bases, the J end lost 1 base, and 5 bases lay between the germline ends. Germline-derived CDR1 and CDR2 are LNHDA and SQIVND (reference sequence). This sample is drawn from a study of Ad26.COV2.S vaccination and SARS-CoV-2 variants. The study's findings and limits: It was found that vaccine and placebo recipients had similar non-spike TCR breadth.

Treatment defined: around 19 received Ad26.COV2.S at low or high dose, single or two shots; about 5 received placebo; per-sample allocation not given. The study sampled participants on day 63 after the first vaccine or placebo injection. The TCR sequence derives from a person aged 18-65 years who received the Ad26.COV2.S COVID-19 vaccine or a placebo. The genes are TRBV19 and TRBJ1-1; D unclear. The sample in question was peripheral blood, obtained in a trial of Ad26.COV2.S vaccine versus placebo. The CDR3 loop is CASSIRQNTEAFF. As DNA, the CDR3 is TGTGCCAGTAGTATAAGGCAGAACACTGAAGCTTTCTTT.